Given below is one T cell receptor beta chain in context. Antigen specificity is unknown. Repertoires were generated with immunoSEQ multiplex PCR, while TCRdb's copy carries only in-frame clones and drops some. This table has more than 9,500 clones, about four fifths appearing once. The record originates from a study of cytotoxic CD8 clonotypes in ibrutinib-treated CLL. About the study: In all, 10 to 11 patients were relapsed/refractory, fewer than 16 were treatment-naive and 17 to 18 were IGHV unmutated. Recorded responses included approximately 25 partial and 2 complete; following median about 70 months, approximately 15 stayed remitted and 12 progressed. The samples contained under 300,000 productive templates on average. They also contained an average of approximately 100,000 productive rearrangements.

Study-wide points: Clonality went up at the time of ibrutinib response, stayed stable in sustained remission, and later dropped back toward its baseline level at progression.

V lost 5 bases and J lost 4; bases outside the gene matches: 6. Germline-derived CDR1 and CDR2 are MDHEN and SYDVKM. This CDR3 spans 15 amino acids. V and J are TRBV28 and TRBJ2-1; the match to TRBD1 covers 9 bases. The source is a human donor with chronic lymphocytic leukemia. Specimen: PBMCs, collected at disease progression, from a patient treated with ibrutinib. The CDR3 loop reads CASSVGQGSYNEQFF. CDR3 DNA sequence: TGTGCCAGCAGTGTGGGACAGGGATCTTACAATGAGCAGTTCTTC.